The present T cell receptor (beta chain) was sequenced within a study of blood T cell repertoires in COVID-19. Germline V gene lookup returns CDR1 SGHRS and CDR2 YFSETQ. With 0 bases removed from V and 1 base from J, the gap between germline ends came to 7 bases. This CDR3 has 14 residues. The authors' processing: Using reference gene primer amplification, nucleated cell counts were estimated. The protocol was immunoSEQ multiplex PCR, while the TCRdb copy is restricted to in-frame clones and leaves out a portion. Clonal size and the V and J genes are those of that table, whereas D and trimming came from the DNA. The sample includes around 75,000 clones, about 89% of them seen just once.

The chain has TRBV5-1 and TRBJ1-1; D unresolved. This receptor was taken from a man aged 60 to 75 with acute or convalescent COVID-19. The sequenced material came from peripheral blood. CDR3 nucleotides: TGCGCCAGCAGCTTGGATACGGGGAACACTGAAGCTTTCTTT. Translated, it gives CASSLDTGNTEAFF.